This T cell receptor (beta chain) emerged from a study of shared clonotypes between healthy human individuals. As for the study in general: Each donor contributed plates that comprised three CD4 naive, three CD4 memory, two CD8 naive and one CD8 memory. General observations from the study: Despite large depth, rarefaction showed incomplete sorted-subset sequencing.

Researchers reported that CD8 memory united CD45RO+ cells with CCR7-negative CD45RA+ TemRA cells. V shed 6 bases, J shed 6 bases, and the junction held 8 bases outside the gene matches. The germline gives CDR1 LGHNA, CDR2 YNFKEQ. There are 14 residues in the CDR3. The authors loaded roughly 200 ng DNA, tens of thousands of T cell genomes, into sorted-subset replicate PCRs. Generated by immunoSEQ multiplex PCR, the TCRdb table keeps only in-frame clones and is missing some. The sample lists approximately 110,000 clones; approximately 70% were seen once. On this clone: As yet, its antigen is unknown.

V gene TRBV4-2 combines with J gene TRBJ1-2; 9 bases line up with TRBD1. The sequence derives from a woman in her twenties or thirties in good health. Specimen: memory CD8+ T cells sorted from blood. Described subset: CD45RO+ cells pooled with CCR7-negative TemRA cells. DNA of the CDR3: TGTGCCAGCAGACGTACAGGGGGCGCCAATGGCTACACCTTC. It codes for CASRRTGGANGYTF.